The 25 T cell receptor beta chains below come from one sample, sequenced in a study of OX40 agonist ivuxolimab in advanced cancers. Produced via immunoSEQ multiplex PCR; TCRdb's table is partial and in-frame only. The sample consists of some 68,000 clones, 65% to 90% of them appearing once. The sample here was CD4+ or CD8+ T cells sorted from blood, taken in a trial of the OX40 agonist ivuxolimab. Source of these receptors: an adult with an advanced solid tumor such as melanoma, head and neck, liver or kidney cancer.

The chain carries TRBV5-6 and TRBJ1-5; tentatively, D is TRBD1 (6 bases). With 4 bases removed from V and 5 bases from J, the gap between germline ends came to 10 bases. From germline, CDR1 is SGHDT and CDR2 YYEEEE. CDR3 length: 13 amino acids. CDR3 sequence (DNA): TGTGCCAGCAGCATCTCAGGGGATCAGCCCCAGCATTTT. It yields the protein CASSISGDQPQHF.

This chain uses TRBV28 with TRBJ2-7; the match to TRBD1 covers 8 bases. The CDR3 length is 15 residues. V trimming: 3 bases; J trimming: 6 bases; junction bases outside the gene matches: 10. Germline CDR1 reads MDHEN; CDR2 reads SYDVKM. The CDR3 is CASSFRTNRGIEQYF. The CDR3, as DNA: TGTGCCAGCAGTTTTCGGACGAACAGGGGGATCGAGCAGTACTTC.

The table lists this clone with a count of one. The V and J genes are TRBV19 and TRBJ1-2; the match to TRBD1 covers 8 bases. This CDR3 is built from 15 residues. V dropped 7 bases and J dropped 1; count of bases not matched to a gene: 8. The germline V gene has CDR1 LNHDA and CDR2 SQIVND (reference sequence). The CDR3, as DNA: TGTGCCAGTACGGGACAGGTCGATCTTAACTATGGCTACACCTTC. Amino acid sequence: CASTGQVDLNYGYTF.

The rearrangement links TRBV7-8 to TRBJ1-1; D call uncertain. This CDR3 has 13 amino acids. The V gene lost 3 bases and the J gene lost 1 base, with 6 bases spanning the gap. Germline V lookup: CDR1 SGHVS, CDR2 FQNEAQ. DNA of the CDR3: TGTGCCAGCAGCTTGGGCTCGAACACTGAAGCTTTCTTT. Its protein product is CASSLGSNTEAFF.

The chain carries TRBV6-1 and TRBJ2-7; D unresolved. V was clipped by 2 bases and J by 5 bases, with 7 bases between them. The CDR3 has 12 amino acids. Germline V gene sequence: CDR1 MNHNS, CDR2 SASEGT. As DNA, the CDR3 is TGTGCCAGCAGTGAAAGCAGAGACGAGCAGTACTTC. Protein sequence: CASSESRDEQYF.

The genes are TRBV27 and TRBJ2-7; D ambiguous. Germline CDR1 reads MNHEY; CDR2 reads SMNVEV (reference sequence). The V end was cut by 7 bases, the J end by 2 bases, with 12 bases between. CDR3 length equals 13 residues. The CDR3 bases are TGTGCCAGCAACCCGGACGATCCCTACGAGCAGTACTTC. Residues: CASNPDDPYEQYF.

The J gene is TRBJ2-3, the V gene TRBV27, with 9 bases that match TRBD2. There are 17 residues in the CDR3. V shed 2 bases, J shed 2 bases, and the junction held 8 bases outside the gene matches. Per the germline V gene, CDR1 is MNHEY and CDR2 is SMNVEV (reference sequence). Written as DNA, the CDR3 is TGTGCCAGCAGTTTAGGGTTGGCGGGGGGGTTCACAGATACGCAGTATTTT. This sequence encodes CASSLGLAGGFTDTQYF.

J is TRBJ2-6 and V is TRBV6-5; 8 bases are a match to TRBD1. The germline V gene has CDR1 MNHEY and CDR2 SVGAGI. V trimming: 6 bases; J trimming: 4 bases; junction bases outside the gene matches: 5. This CDR3 is built from 15 residues. CDR3 sequence: CASRRTGTGANVLTF. The CDR3 bases are TGTGCCAGCAGGCGGACAGGGACCGGGGCCAACGTCCTGACTTTC.

The chain carries TRBV5-4 and TRBJ1-1; D is perhaps TRBD1 (5 bases). Per the germline V gene, CDR1 is SGHNT and CDR2 is YYREEE (reference sequence). The CDR3 totals 15 residues. The germline V and J ends were trimmed by 4 bases and 5 bases, with 18 bases remaining between them. CDR3 in DNA: TGTGCCAGCAGCCCCTCGGGCGGGGGGGGGACTGAAGCTTTCTTT. Translation gives CASSPSGGGGTEAFF. Variable domain in full (rest from reference TRBV5-4 and TRBJ1-1): ETGVTQSPTHLIKTRGQQVTLRCSSQSGHNTVSWYQQALGQGPQFIFQYYREEENGRGNFPPRFSGLQFPNYSSELNVNALELDDSALYLCASSPSGGGGTEAFFGQGTRLTVV.

This CDR3 reads CASSEARTSSEAFF. CDR3 nucleotides: TGTGCCAGCAGTGAAGCGCGCACCAGTAGCGAAGCTTTCTTT. The V gene is TRBV6-1, the J gene TRBJ1-1; D is undetermined. The germline V and J ends were trimmed by 0 bases and 8 bases, with 13 bases remaining between them. The CDR3 covers 14 residues. The germline CDR1 and CDR2 sequences are MNHNS and SASEGT.

The V call is TRBV11-2, the J call TRBJ2-3; D is possibly TRBD1 (6 bases). The CDR3 spans 17 residues. V was clipped by 4 bases and J by 4 bases, with 21 bases between them. Germline lookup yields CDR1 SGHAT and CDR2 FQNNGV. CDR3 nucleotide sequence: TGTGCCAGCAGCTCACGGCTGGGACACCCTTACGCAGATACGCAGTATTTT. Protein: CASSSRLGHPYADTQYF.

This clone was seen once. The rearrangement joins TRBV7-2 to TRBJ2-3, with 12 bases matching TRBD2. The CDR3 runs to 15 residues. The V gene end was trimmed by 4 bases and the J gene end by 1 base; junction bases not matched to a gene: 0. Germline-derived CDR1 and CDR2 are SGHTA and FQGNSA. CDR3 in amino acids: CASSSSGRGTDTQYF. DNA for the CDR3: TGTGCCAGCAGCTCTAGCGGGAGGGGCACAGATACGCAGTATTTT.

The gene calls are TRBV7-2 and TRBJ2-1; 11 bases fit TRBD1. The CDR3 runs to 15 residues. The V gene's germline CDR1 is SGHTA and CDR2 FQGNSA. The V and J ends lost 5 bases and 10 bases, in that order; junction bases with no gene match: 10. The CDR3 region is CASSIGQGAKLEQFF. CDR3 nucleotides: TGTGCCAGCAGCATCGGACAGGGGGCCAAACTGGAGCAGTTCTTC. Full variable domain (remainder filled in from reference TRBV7-2 and TRBJ2-1): GAGVSQSPSNKVTEKGKDVELRCDPISGHTALYWYRQSLGQGLEFLIYFQGNSAPDKSGLPSDRFSAERTGGSVSTLTIQRTQQEDSAVYLCASSIGQGAKLEQFFGPGTRLTVL.

The V gene is TRBV6-5, the J gene TRBJ2-1, with D perhaps TRBD2 (6 bases). Between the trimmed V and J ends, which lost 6 bases and 7 bases, there was a span of 16 bases. The CDR3 totals 14 residues. Germline values: CDR1 MNHEY, CDR2 SVGAGI. CDR3 nucleotides: TGTGCCAGCAGGGAGGGCGCTTCGGGGAATGAGCAGTTCTTC. Translating gives CASREGASGNEQFF.

The rearrangement uses TRBV7-6 and TRBJ1-2, with D uncertain. Per the germline V gene, CDR1 is SGHVS and CDR2 is FNYEAQ. The CDR3 has 13 amino acids. V was pared by 4 bases and J by 0 bases, with 6 bases between. The CDR3 loop is CASSSGANYGYTF. CDR3 coding DNA: TGTGCCAGCAGCTCAGGAGCTAACTATGGCTACACCTTC.

V gene TRBV4-1 combines with J gene TRBJ1-6, with 8 bases matching TRBD1. CDR1 is MGHRA, CDR2 YSYEKL, per germline. The length of the CDR3 is 15 residues. Trimming cost V 4 bases and J 5 bases; bases outside gene matches: 4. CDR3 residues: CASSPWGQDNSPLHF. Here the CDR3 DNA reads TGCGCCAGCAGCCCGTGGGGACAGGATAATTCACCCCTCCACTTT.

This rearrangement joins TRBV5-1 to TRBJ2-5; TRBD1 matches 7 bases. Germline V gene lookup returns CDR1 SGHRS and CDR2 YFSETQ. Germline trimming cut 7 bases from V and 3 bases from J; bases unmatched to any gene: 0. The CDR3 totals 11 residues. The CDR3: CASQGEETQYF. The CDR3 DNA sequence: TGCGCCAGCCAGGGGGAAGAGACCCAGTACTTC.

In its sample, this clone was seen a few times. This chain joins TRBV19 and TRBJ1-2; D remains ambiguous. V lost 5 bases, J lost 8 bases, and 12 bases lay in between. Per germline, CDR1 LNHDA and CDR2 SQIVND (reference sequence). The CDR3 spans 12 residues. The CDR3 protein is CASSERGLGYTF. Written as DNA, the CDR3 is TGTGCCAGTAGTGAGCGTGGGCTAGGCTACACCTTC.

The J gene is TRBJ2-7, the V gene TRBV5-5; tentative D call: TRBD1 (5 bases). There are 13 residues in the CDR3. V lost 2 bases and J lost 5, with 11 bases in between. From germline, CDR1 is SGHKS and CDR2 YYEKEE (reference sequence). This CDR3 reads CASSFGARHEQYF. DNA for the CDR3: TGTGCCAGCAGCTTTGGGGCTAGACACGAGCAGTACTTC.

V and J are TRBV6-5 and TRBJ2-7; TRBD1 might be the D (5 bases). Germline V gives CDR1 MNHEY, CDR2 SVGAGI. V was trimmed by 5 bases and J by 5 bases, leaving 10 bases between them. This CDR3 region has 12 residues. This chain's CDR3 is CASSHAGNEQYF. Here the CDR3 DNA reads TGTGCCAGCAGTCACGCAGGGAACGAGCAGTACTTC.

V usage is TRBV2 and J usage is TRBJ2-2; 7 bases map to TRBD2. V lost 6 bases, J lost 2 bases, and 9 bases stayed unmatched. The CDR3 sequence is 16 residues long. In germline, CDR1 is SNHLY, CDR2 FYNNEI. This chain's CDR3 is CASSTEGGSNTGELFF. CDR3 sequence (DNA): TGTGCCAGCAGCACTGAAGGCGGGAGTAACACCGGGGAGCTGTTTTTT. The variable domain in full, completed from reference TRBV2 and TRBJ2-2, reads EPEVTQTPSHQVTQMGQEVILRCVPISNHLYFYWYRQILGQKVEFLVSFYNNEISEKSEIFDDQFSVERPDGSNFTLKIRSTKLEDSAMYFCASSTEGGSNTGELFFGEGSRLTVL.

The CDR3 region has the DNA TGTGCCAGCCAGACTAGTCGGGACAGGGATACGCAGTATTTT. Protein sequence: CASQTSRDRDTQYF. The chain uses TRBV5-4 and TRBJ2-3, with TRBD1 matching over 8 bases. The CDR3 extends over 14 amino acids. Germline assignment: CDR1 SGHNT and CDR2 YYREEE (reference sequence). After removal of 7 bases from V and 6 bases from J, the junction contained 10 bases not matched to a gene. The complete variable domain, with remaining parts taken from reference TRBV5-4 and TRBJ2-3, reads ETGVTQSPTHLIKTRGQQVTLRCSSQSGHNTVSWYQQALGQGPQFIFQYYREEENGRGNFPPRFSGLQFPNYSSELNVNALELDDSALYLCASQTSRDRDTQYFGPGTRLTVL.

This clone was recorded a few times. The V and J genes are TRBV11-3 and TRBJ1-1; TRBD1 matches 8 bases. The CDR3 runs to 13 residues. The J segment lost 3 bases and the V segment lost 5 bases, leaving 2 bases of the junction unmatched. Germline V CDR1 and CDR2: SGHNT, YENEEA. The CDR3 region is CASSEDRDTEAFF. Written as DNA, the CDR3 is TGTGCCAGCAGCGAGGACAGGGACACTGAAGCTTTCTTT.

V is TRBV2 and J is TRBJ2-3; a possible D gene is TRBD1 (5 bases). Trimming cost V 6 bases and J 0 bases, with 13 bases left between them. Germline V lookup: CDR1 SNHLY, CDR2 FYNNEI. The CDR3 consists of 15 residues. The CDR3 loop is CASSNQGISTDTQYF. In DNA form, the CDR3 reads TGTGCCAGCAGCAACCAGGGAATTAGCACAGATACGCAGTATTTT.

The chain carries TRBV11-2 and TRBJ2-3; 7 bases are a match to TRBD2. The germline V gene encodes CDR1 SGHAT and CDR2 FQNNGV. The V and J ends lost 2 bases and 0 bases, in that order; junction bases with no gene match: 11. The CDR3 loop spans 18 amino acids. The CDR3 DNA follows: TGTGCCAGCAGCTTATTAGGCCTGGGAGGGCTAAGCACAGATACGCAGTATTTT. This codes for CASSLLGLGGLSTDTQYF.